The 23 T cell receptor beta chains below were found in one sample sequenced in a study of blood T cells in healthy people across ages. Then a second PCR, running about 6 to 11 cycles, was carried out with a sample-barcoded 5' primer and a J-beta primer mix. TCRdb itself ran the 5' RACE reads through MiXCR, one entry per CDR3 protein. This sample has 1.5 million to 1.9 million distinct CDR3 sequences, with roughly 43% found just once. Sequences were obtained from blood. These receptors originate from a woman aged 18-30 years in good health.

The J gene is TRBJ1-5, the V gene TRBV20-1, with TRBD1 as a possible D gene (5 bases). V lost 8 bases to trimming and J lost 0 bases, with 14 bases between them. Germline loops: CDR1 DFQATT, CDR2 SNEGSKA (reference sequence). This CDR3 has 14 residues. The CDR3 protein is CSSTGGNSNQPQHF. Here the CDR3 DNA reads TGCAGTTCTACAGGAGGAAATAGCAATCAGCCCCAGCATTTT.

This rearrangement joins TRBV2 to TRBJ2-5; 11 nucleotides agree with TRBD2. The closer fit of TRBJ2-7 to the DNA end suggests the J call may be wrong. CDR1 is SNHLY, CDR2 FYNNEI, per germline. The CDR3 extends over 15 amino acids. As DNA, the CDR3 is TGTGCCAGCAGTCCAGGTAGCGGGAGGGCCGGCGAGCAGTACTTC. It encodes CASSPGSGRAGEQYF.

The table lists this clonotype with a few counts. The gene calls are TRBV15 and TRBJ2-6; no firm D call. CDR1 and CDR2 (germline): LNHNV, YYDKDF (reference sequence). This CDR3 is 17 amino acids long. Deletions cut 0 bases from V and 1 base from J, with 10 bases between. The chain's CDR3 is CATSRERRVSGANVLTF. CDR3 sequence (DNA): TGTGCCACCAGCAGAGAGAGGAGAGTATCTGGGGCCAACGTCCTGACTTTC.

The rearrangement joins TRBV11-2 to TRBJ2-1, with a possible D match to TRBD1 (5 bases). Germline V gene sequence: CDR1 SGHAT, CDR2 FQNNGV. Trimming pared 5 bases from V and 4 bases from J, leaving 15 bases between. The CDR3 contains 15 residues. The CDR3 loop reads CASSIGVGYYNEQFF. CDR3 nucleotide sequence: TGTGCCAGCAGCATAGGGGTGGGCTATTACAATGAGCAGTTCTTC. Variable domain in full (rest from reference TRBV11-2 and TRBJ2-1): EAGVAQSPRYKIIEKRQSVAFWCNPISGHATLYWYQQILGQGPKLLIQFQNNGVVDDSQLPKDRFSAERLKGVDSTLKIQPAKLEDSAVYLCASSIGVGYYNEQFFGPGTRLTVL.

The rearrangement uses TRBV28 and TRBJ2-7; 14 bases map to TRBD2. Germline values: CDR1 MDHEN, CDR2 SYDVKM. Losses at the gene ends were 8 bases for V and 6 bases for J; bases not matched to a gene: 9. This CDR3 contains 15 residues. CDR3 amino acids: CASVLSGLAGAEQYF. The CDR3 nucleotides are TGTGCCAGCGTCCTGTCGGGACTAGCGGGAGCCGAGCAGTACTTC.

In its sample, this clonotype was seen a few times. CDR3 in amino acids: CASSDWEFLAKNIQYF. CDR3 coding DNA: TGTGCCAGCAGTGATTGGGAATTTCTAGCCAAAAACATTCAGTACTTC. V gene TRBV2 combines with J gene TRBJ2-4; D unresolved. This CDR3 contains 16 residues. V lost 3 bases and J lost 0, with 12 bases in between. Germline V gene data show CDR1 as SNHLY and CDR2 as FYNNEI.

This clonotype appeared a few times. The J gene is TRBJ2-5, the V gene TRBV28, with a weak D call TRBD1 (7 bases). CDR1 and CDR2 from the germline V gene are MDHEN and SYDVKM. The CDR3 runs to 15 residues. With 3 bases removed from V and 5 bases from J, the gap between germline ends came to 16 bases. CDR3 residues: CASSLAEQGRETQYF. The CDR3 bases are TGTGCCAGCAGTTTGGCGGAACAGGGGAGGGAGACCCAGTACTTC. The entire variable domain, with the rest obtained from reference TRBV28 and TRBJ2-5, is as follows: DVKVTQSSRYLVKRTGEKVFLECVQDMDHENMFWYRQDPGLGLRLIYFSYDVKMKEKGDIPEGYSVSREKKERFSLILESASTNQTSMYLCASSLAEQGRETQYFGPGTRLLVL.

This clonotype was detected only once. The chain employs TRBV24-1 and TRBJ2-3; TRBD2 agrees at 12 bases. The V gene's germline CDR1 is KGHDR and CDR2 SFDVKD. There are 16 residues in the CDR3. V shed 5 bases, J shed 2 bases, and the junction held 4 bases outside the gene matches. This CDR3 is CATSALAGGITDTQYF. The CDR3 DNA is TGTGCCACCAGTGCGCTAGCGGGGGGGATCACAGATACGCAGTATTTT.

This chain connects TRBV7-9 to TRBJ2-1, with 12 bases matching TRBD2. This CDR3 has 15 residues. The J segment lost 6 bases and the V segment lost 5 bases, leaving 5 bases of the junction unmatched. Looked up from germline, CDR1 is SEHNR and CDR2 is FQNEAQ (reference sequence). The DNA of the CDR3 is TGTGCCAGCAGCGACCTAGCGGGGGGGCTCAATGAGCAGTTCTTC. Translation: CASSDLAGGLNEQFF.

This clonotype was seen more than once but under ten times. CDR3 in amino acids: CASSTGTGPLSNQPQHF. Written as DNA, the CDR3 is TGTGCCAGCAGTACCGGGACAGGGCCACTTAGCAATCAGCCCCAGCATTTT. The J gene is TRBJ1-5, the V gene TRBV12-3 or TRBV12-4; 9 positions agree with TRBD1. This CDR3 is built from 17 residues. The J segment lost 0 bases and the V segment lost 5 bases, leaving 8 bases of the junction unmatched.

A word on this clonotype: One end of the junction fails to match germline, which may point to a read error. CDR3 DNA: TGTGCCGGCAGCTTAGCGGGAGGGCCGACCTACGAGCAGTACTTC. This codes for CAGSLAGGPTYEQYF. The chain is built from TRBV7-2 and TRBJ2-7; 11 bases align to TRBD2. This CDR3 spans 15 amino acids. Germline assignment: CDR1 SGHTA and CDR2 FQGNSA.

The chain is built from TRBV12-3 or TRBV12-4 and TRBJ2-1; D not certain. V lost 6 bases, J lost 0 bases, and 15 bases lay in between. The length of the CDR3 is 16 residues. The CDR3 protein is CASSRVSPTSYNEQFF. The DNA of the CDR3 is TGTGCCAGCAGCCGGGTCAGCCCGACCTCCTACAATGAGCAGTTCTTC.

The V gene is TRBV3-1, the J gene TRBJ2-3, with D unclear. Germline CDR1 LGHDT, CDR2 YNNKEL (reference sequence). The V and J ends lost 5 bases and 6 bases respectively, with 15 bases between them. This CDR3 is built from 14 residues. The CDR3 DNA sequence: TGTGCCAGCAGCAAAGGACGGGCGTTCGATACGCAGTATTTT. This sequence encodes CASSKGRAFDTQYF.

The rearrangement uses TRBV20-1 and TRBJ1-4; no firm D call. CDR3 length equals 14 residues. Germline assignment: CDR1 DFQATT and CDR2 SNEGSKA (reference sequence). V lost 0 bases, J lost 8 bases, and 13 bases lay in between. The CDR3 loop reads CSARERRGREKLFF. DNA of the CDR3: TGCAGTGCTAGAGAGCGGCGGGGTCGGGAAAAACTGTTTTTT.

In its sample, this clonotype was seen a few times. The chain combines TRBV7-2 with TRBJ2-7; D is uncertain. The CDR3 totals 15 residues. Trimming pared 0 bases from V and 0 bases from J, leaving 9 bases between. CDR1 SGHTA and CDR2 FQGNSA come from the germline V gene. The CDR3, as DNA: TGTGCCAGCAGCTTAGCGTCGCAAGTCTCCTACGAGCAGTACTTC. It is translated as CASSLASQVSYEQYF.

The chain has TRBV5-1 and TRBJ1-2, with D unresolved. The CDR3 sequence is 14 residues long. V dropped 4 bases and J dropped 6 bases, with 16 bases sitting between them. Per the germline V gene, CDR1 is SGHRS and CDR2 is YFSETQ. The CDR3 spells CASSVEGEMDGYTF. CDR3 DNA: TGCGCCAGCAGCGTCGAGGGAGAAATGGATGGCTACACCTTC.

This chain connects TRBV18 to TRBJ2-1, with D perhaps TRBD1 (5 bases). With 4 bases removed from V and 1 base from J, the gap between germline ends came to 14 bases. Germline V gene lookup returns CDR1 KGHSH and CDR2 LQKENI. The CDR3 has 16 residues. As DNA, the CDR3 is TGTGCCAGCTCACGACAGCCGGCGGTTTCCTACAATGAGCAGTTCTTC. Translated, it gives CASSRQPAVSYNEQFF.

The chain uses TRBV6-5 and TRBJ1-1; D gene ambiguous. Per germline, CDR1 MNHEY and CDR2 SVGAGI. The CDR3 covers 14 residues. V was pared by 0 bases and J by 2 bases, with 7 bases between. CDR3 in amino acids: CASSYSVLNTEAFF. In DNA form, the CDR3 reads TGTGCCAGCAGTTACTCCGTCCTAAACACTGAAGCTTTCTTT.

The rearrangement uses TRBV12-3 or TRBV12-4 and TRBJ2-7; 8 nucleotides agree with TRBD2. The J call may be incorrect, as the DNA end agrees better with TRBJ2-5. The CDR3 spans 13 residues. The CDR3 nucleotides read TGTGCCAGCACTGAGCGGGGGAGAGAGACCCAGTACTTC. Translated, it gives CASTERGRETQYF.

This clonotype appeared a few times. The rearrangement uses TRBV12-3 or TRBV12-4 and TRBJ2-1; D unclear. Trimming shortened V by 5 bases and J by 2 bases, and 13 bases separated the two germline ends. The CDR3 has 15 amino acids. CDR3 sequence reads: CASSPSALTYNEQFF. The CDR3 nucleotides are TGTGCCAGCAGTCCATCAGCGCTCACCTACAATGAGCAGTTCTTC.

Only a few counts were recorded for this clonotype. The CDR3 reads CASSLAKVDRDVYEQYF. Written as DNA, the CDR3 is TGTGCCAGCAGCTTAGCGAAGGTGGACAGGGATGTGTACGAGCAGTACTTC. The chain couples TRBV7-9 to TRBJ2-7; TRBD1 agrees at 8 bases. This CDR3 is 17 amino acids long. V gave up 0 bases and J gave up 4 bases; unmatched junction bases: 11. CDR1 is SEHNR, CDR2 FQNEAQ, per germline (reference sequence). The full variable domain, its missing parts supplied by reference TRBV7-9 and TRBJ2-7, is DTGVSQNPRHKITKRGQNVTFRCDPISEHNRLYWYRQTLGQGPEFLTYFQNEAQLEKSRLLSDRFSAERPKGSFSTLEIQRTEQGDSAMYLCASSLAKVDRDVYEQYFGPGTRLTVT.

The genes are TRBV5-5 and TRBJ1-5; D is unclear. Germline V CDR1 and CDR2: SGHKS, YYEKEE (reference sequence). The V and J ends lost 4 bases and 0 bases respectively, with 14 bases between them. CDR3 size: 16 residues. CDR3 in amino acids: CASSLETENSNQPQHF. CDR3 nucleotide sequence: TGTGCCAGCAGCCTAGAAACAGAGAATAGCAATCAGCCCCAGCATTTT.

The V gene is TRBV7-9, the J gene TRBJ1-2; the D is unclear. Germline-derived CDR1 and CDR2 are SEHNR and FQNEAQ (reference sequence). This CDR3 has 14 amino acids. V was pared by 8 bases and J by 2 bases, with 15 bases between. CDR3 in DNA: TGTGCCAGCGGTAGAAGCGGGGTCAACTATGGCTACACCTTC. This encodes CASGRSGVNYGYTF.